This entry lists 8 T cell receptor beta chains sequenced from one sample in a study of OX40 agonist ivuxolimab in advanced cancers. Some clones are missing from TCRdb's copy, which holds only in-frame ones; the method was immunoSEQ multiplex PCR. The sample yields approximately 60,000 clones, more than 70% seen once. The sequencing here drew on CD4+ or CD8+ T cells sorted from blood, taken in a trial of the OX40 agonist ivuxolimab. Source of these receptors: an adult with an advanced solid tumor such as melanoma, head and neck, liver or kidney cancer.

The table lists this clone with a few counts. The rearrangement uses TRBV6-5 and TRBJ1-6, with TRBD1 identical over 7 bases. This CDR3 region has 13 residues. Germline-derived CDR1 and CDR2 are MNHEY and SVGAGI. Trimming took 10 bases from V and 6 from J; bases not matched to a gene: 6. The chain's CDR3 is CATRTGGNSPLHF. DNA of the CDR3: TGTGCCACTCGGACAGGTGGTAATTCACCCCTCCACTTT.

The chain has TRBV25-1 and TRBJ1-2; D remains ambiguous. CDR3 length equals 14 residues. CDR1 is MGHDK, CDR2 SYGVNS, per germline. V lost 1 base and J 0 bases, leaving 6 bases between the germline ends. CDR3 coding DNA: TGTGCCAGCAGTGAATTGCACGCTAACTATGGCTACACCTTC. Translation: CASSELHANYGYTF.

The rearrangement joins TRBV7-6 to TRBJ2-2; no definite D call. The CDR3 spans 15 residues. Germline V gives CDR1 SGHVS, CDR2 FNYEAQ. V was clipped by 5 bases and J by 0 bases, with 10 bases between them. The CDR3, as DNA: TGTGCCAGCAGCCCTCGGCTCGCGAACACCGGGGAGCTGTTTTTT. It specifies CASSPRLANTGELFF. The entire variable domain, with the rest obtained from reference TRBV7-6 and TRBJ2-2, is as follows: GAGVSQSPRYKVTKRGQDVALRCDPISGHVSLYWYRQALGQGPEFLTYFNYEAQQDKSGLPNDRFSAERPEGSISTLTIQRTEQRDSAMYRCASSPRLANTGELFFGEGSRLTVL.

The V call is TRBV15, the J call TRBJ2-7; 7 bases are a match to TRBD2. The V segment lost 3 bases and the J segment 1 base; nucleotides outside the gene matches: 3. Germline V CDR1 and CDR2: LNHNV, YYDKDF (reference sequence). CDR3 length: 14 residues. In DNA form, the CDR3 reads TGTGCCACCAGCAGTCGGCGGGGGTCCTACGAGCAGTACTTC. Amino acids: CATSSRRGSYEQYF.

To note about this clone: Other DNA sequences in the sample encode the same CDR3. The chain links TRBV5-1 to TRBJ2-3; the D gene is possibly TRBD1 (5 bases). The germline V gene has CDR1 SGHRS and CDR2 YFSETQ. The V end lost 0 bases, the J end lost 0 bases, and 5 bases lay between the germline ends. There are 14 residues in the CDR3. CDR3 DNA sequence: TGCGCCAGCAGCTTGGGACAGAGCACAGATACGCAGTATTTT. It yields the protein CASSLGQSTDTQYF.

DNA for the CDR3: TGTGCCAGCAGCGAGGGACAGGGGACAAATTCACCCCTCCACTTT. This translates into CASSEGQGTNSPLHF. The J gene is TRBJ1-6, the V gene TRBV9, with 10 bases aligning to TRBD1. The junction had 4 bases not matched to a gene; V was cut back by 3 bases and J by 7 bases. The length of the CDR3 is 15 residues. The germline gives CDR1 SGDLS, CDR2 YYNGEE.

Regarding this clone: Mismatch with germline at one junction end may stem from a read error. J is TRBJ2-7 and V is TRBV2; TRBD1 or TRBD2 may be the D gene (5 bases each). The germline V gene has CDR1 SNHLY and CDR2 FYNNEI. The length of the CDR3 is 11 residues. The CDR3 region is CASSGAGTFRF. DNA for the CDR3: TGTGCCAGCAGTGGGGCCGGGACCTTCCGGTTC.

This clone was recorded once. This chain uses TRBV18 with TRBJ1-5; D remains unclear. The CDR3 has 15 residues. Trimming shortened V by 3 bases and J by 1 base, and 10 bases separated the two germline ends. Germline V lookup: CDR1 KGHSH, CDR2 LQKENI. The CDR3 reads CASSPELASNQPQHF. CDR3 in DNA: TGTGCCAGCTCACCCGAACTTGCAAGCAATCAGCCCCAGCATTTT. The full variable domain, in which reference TRBV18 and TRBJ1-5 provide the parts outside the CDR3, is NAGVMQNPRHLVRRRGQEARLRCSPMKGHSHVYWYRQLPEEGLKFMVYLQKENIIDESGMPKERFSAEFPKEGPSILRIQQVVRGDSAAYFCASSPELASNQPQHFGDGTRLSIL.